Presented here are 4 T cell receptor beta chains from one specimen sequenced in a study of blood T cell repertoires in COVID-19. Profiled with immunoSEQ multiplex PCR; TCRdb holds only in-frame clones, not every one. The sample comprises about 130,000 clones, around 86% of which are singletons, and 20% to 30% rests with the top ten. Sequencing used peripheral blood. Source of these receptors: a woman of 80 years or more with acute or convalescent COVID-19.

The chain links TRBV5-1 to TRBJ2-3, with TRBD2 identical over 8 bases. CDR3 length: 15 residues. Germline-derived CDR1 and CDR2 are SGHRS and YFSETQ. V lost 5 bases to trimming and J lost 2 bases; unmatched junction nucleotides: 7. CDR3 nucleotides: TGCGCCAGCAGATCCTTAGGACTAGCCACAGATACGCAGTATTTT. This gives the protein CASRSLGLATDTQYF.

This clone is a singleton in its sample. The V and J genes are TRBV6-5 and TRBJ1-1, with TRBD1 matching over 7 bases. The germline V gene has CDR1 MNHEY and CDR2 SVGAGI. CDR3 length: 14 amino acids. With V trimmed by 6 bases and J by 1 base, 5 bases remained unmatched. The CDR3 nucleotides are TGTGCCAGCAGCGACAGGGTTCCGAACACTGAAGCTTTCTTT. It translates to CASSDRVPNTEAFF.

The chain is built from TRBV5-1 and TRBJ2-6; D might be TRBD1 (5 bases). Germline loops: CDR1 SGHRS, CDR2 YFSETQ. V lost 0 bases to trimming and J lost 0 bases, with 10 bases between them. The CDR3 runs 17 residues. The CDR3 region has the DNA TGCGCCAGCAGCTTGGGGACAACAAGCTCTGGGGCCAACGTCCTGACTTTC. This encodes CASSLGTTSSGANVLTF.

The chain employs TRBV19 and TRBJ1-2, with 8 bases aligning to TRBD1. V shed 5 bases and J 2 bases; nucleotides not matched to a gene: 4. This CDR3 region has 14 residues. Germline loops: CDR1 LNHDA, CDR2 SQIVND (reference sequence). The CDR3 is CASSRTGSNYGYTF. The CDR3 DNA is TGTGCCAGTAGTCGGACAGGGTCCAACTATGGCTACACCTTC.